This is a list of T cell receptor beta chains from one sample in a study of cytomegalovirus exposure and HLA in healthy donors. TCRdb's copy holds only in-frame clones and misses some; the assay was immunoSEQ multiplex PCR. Among about 140,000 clones listed, over 60% were seen once. Sequenced: PBMCs. The receptors originated from a female donor in good health and CMV-seronegative. CDR3s include the opening cysteine and the closing phenylalanine or tryptophan. The order of the fields is D gene, clone size, V gene, J gene, CDR3 protein, CDR3 DNA. A D gene is named only where the DNA matches it firmly. The listing skips clone size in some rows; elsewhere it reads once, few, many or a size class.

>NA|NA|TRBV7-2|TRBJ1-6
CASKQGGSSYNSPLHF
TGTGCCAGCAAACAGGGTGGGAGCTCCTATAATTCACCCCTCCACTTT
>TRBD2|NA|TRBV6-6|TRBJ2-7
CASRLLAGSSYEQYF
TGTGCCAGCAGGTTACTAGCGGGGTCCTCCTACGAGCAGTACTTC
>TRBD1|NA|TRBV10-1|TRBJ2-6
CASSGTGFGANVLTF
TGCGCCAGCAGTGGGACAGGGTTTGGGGCCAACGTCCTGACTTTC
>TRBD1|NA|TRBV6-5|TRBJ1-5
CASTLRGGAGQPQHF
TGTGCCAGCACCTTAAGAGGGGGCGCAGGGCAGCCCCAGCATTTT
>NA|NA|TRBV7-2|TRBJ2-3
CASSRSHSTDTQYF
TGTGCCAGCAGCCGGTCCCACAGCACAGATACGCAGTATTTT
>TRBD1|few|TRBV10-3|TRBJ1-1
CAITSTGTNTEAFF
TGTGCCATCACTTCGACAGGGACGAACACTGAAGCTTTCTTT
>TRBD1|NA|TRBV7-2|TRBJ1-1
CASSPRQGIGTEAFF
TGTGCCAGCAGCCCCAGACAGGGGATTGGCACTGAAGCTTTCTTT
>NA|NA|TRBV10-1|TRBJ1-5
CASGGDGNQPQHF
TGCGCCAGCGGGGGGGACGGTAATCAGCCCCAGCATTTT
>NA|NA|TRBV6-5|TRBJ1-1
CASRRQSQNTEAFF
TGTGCCAGCCGTAGACAGTCACAGAACACTGAAGCTTTCTTT
>NA|NA|TRBV19|TRBJ1-2
CASQGGVHYGYTF
TGTGCCAGCCAGGGAGGGGTCCACTATGGCTACACCTTC
>NA|NA|TRBV11-3|TRBJ2-7
CASRTGRRGPRSYEQYF
TGTGCCAGCAGAACGGGTCGGCGGGGGCCGCGCTCCTACGAGCAGTACTTC
>NA|NA|TRBV7-9|TRBJ1-2
CASSLGGGYGYTF
TGTGCCAGCAGCTTAGGGGGCGGTTATGGCTACACCTTC
>TRBD1|NA|TRBV12-5|TRBJ2-5
CASGLGGTGLFQETQYF
TGTGCTAGTGGTTTGGGCGGGACAGGACTTTTTCAAGAGACCCAGTACTTC